Below, 15 T cell receptor beta chains from the same sample are listed, as sequenced in a study of blood T cell repertoires in COVID-19 (dated by TCRdb to about 2020). The library was made by the immunoSEQ multiplex PCR assay. TCRdb carries this immuneACCESS record with in-frame sequences only. Its versions omit some clonotypes, under half of them owing to an unresolved V gene in the studies checked, with the rest unexplained. The sample profile shows a few hundred thousand clones; 70% to 85% of them were found once. The top ten clones comprise approximately 10% of the sample. Sequencing used peripheral blood. Receptors were obtained from a man between 50 and 59 years old with active or convalescent COVID-19.

This chain joins TRBV2 and TRBJ2-3; 13 bases align to TRBD2. CDR3 length equals 20 residues. CDR1 and CDR2 from the germline V gene are SNHLY and FYNNEI. V lost 8 bases, J lost 1 base, and 18 bases stayed unmatched. CDR3 region: CASSTRLRTSGSSRTDTQYF. The CDR3 DNA sequence: TGTGCCAGCTCGACAAGGTTACGGACTAGCGGGAGCTCCCGCACAGATACGCAGTATTTT.

This clone showed up just a few times. The chain employs TRBV4-3 and TRBJ2-1, with TRBD2 matching over 12 bases. The CDR3 totals 19 residues. Germline loops: CDR1 LGHNA, CDR2 YSLEER. The ends lost 4 bases at V and 4 bases at J; junction bases unmatched: 14. The CDR3 sequence: CASSRWLAGGNVPYNEQFF. Here the CDR3 DNA reads TGCGCCAGCAGCCGTTGGCTAGCGGGGGGGAACGTCCCTTACAATGAGCAGTTCTTC.

The chain carries TRBV4-2 and TRBJ1-4; tentatively, D is TRBD1 (5 bases). Trimming took 1 base from V and 8 from J, leaving 14 bases between them. CDR1 is LGHNA, CDR2 YNFKEQ, per germline. This CDR3 is 15 amino acids long. CDR3 nucleotides: TGTGCCAGCAGCCAAGGGAGGGGTGACGGGGAAAAACTGTTTTTT. Amino acid sequence: CASSQGRGDGEKLFF.

This chain joins TRBV28 and TRBJ2-1; a weak D match, TRBD2 (5 bases). V was trimmed by 6 bases and J by 5 bases, leaving 8 bases between them. Germline CDR1 MDHEN, CDR2 SYDVKM. The CDR3 is 12 amino acids. CDR3 nucleotides: TGTGCCAGCAGCCAGAGGGACAATGAGCAGTTCTTC. This gives the protein CASSQRDNEQFF.

This clone was seen a single time. The chain employs TRBV6-2 or TRBV6-3 and TRBJ1-5; 9 bases map to TRBD1. J was trimmed by 5 bases and V by 2 bases; bases with no gene match: 10. Germline values: CDR1 MNHEY, CDR2 SVGEGT. The CDR3 spans 17 residues. The CDR3 loop reads CASSYVRGQGLDQPQHF. CDR3 nucleotide sequence: TGTGCCAGCAGTTACGTCCGGGGACAGGGTTTAGATCAGCCCCAGCATTTT.

J is TRBJ1-1 and V is TRBV7-3, with D maybe TRBD1 (5 bases). V lost 1 base to trimming and J lost 0 bases, with 9 bases between them. The CDR3 consists of 15 residues. The V gene's germline CDR1 is SGHTA and CDR2 FQGTGA. This CDR3 reads CASSLNGAMNTEAFF. Here the CDR3 DNA reads TGTGCCAGCAGCTTAAATGGGGCTATGAACACTGAAGCTTTCTTT. Looking up the rest from reference TRBV7-3 and TRBJ1-1 gives the full variable domain: GAGVSQTPSNKVTEKGKYVELRCDPISGHTALYWYRQSLGQGPEFLIYFQGTGAADDSGLPNDRFFAVRPEGSVSTLKIQRTERGDSAVYLCASSLNGAMNTEAFFGQGTRLTVV.

A single count supports this clone. The CDR3 nucleotides read TGTGCCAGCAGTGAACAGGCCAACACTGAAGCTTTCTTT. Amino acid sequence: CASSEQANTEAFF. The chain combines TRBV6-4 with TRBJ1-1, with D possibly TRBD1 on 5 matching bases. Germline V gene sequence: CDR1 MRHNA, CDR2 SNTAGT. V lost 3 bases, J lost 2 bases, and 7 bases lay in between. The CDR3 contains 13 residues.

The chain employs TRBV7-3 and TRBJ1-2; possibly TRBD1 for D (5 bases). V dropped 3 bases and J dropped 7 bases, with 12 bases sitting between them. The CDR3 runs to 13 residues. The germline CDR1 and CDR2 sequences are SGHTA and FQGTGA. The CDR3 here is CASSFPGGSGYTF. The CDR3 nucleotides are TGTGCCAGCAGCTTTCCGGGGGGATCTGGCTACACCTTC. Complete variable domain (other parts from reference TRBV7-3 and TRBJ1-2): GAGVSQTPSNKVTEKGKYVELRCDPISGHTALYWYRQSLGQGPEFLIYFQGTGAADDSGLPNDRFFAVRPEGSVSTLKIQRTERGDSAVYLCASSFPGGSGYTFGSGTRLTVV.

A remark on this clone: Additional DNA sequences in this sample encode the identical CDR3. The rearrangement links TRBV2 to TRBJ2-1; the match to TRBD1 covers 10 bases. Germline V gives CDR1 SNHLY, CDR2 FYNNEI. Losses at the gene ends were 4 bases for V and 4 bases for J; bases not matched to a gene: 1. The CDR3 has 14 residues. The CDR3 nucleotides are TGTGCCAGCAGTGGGGACAGGGGATACAATGAGCAGTTCTTC. Translation: CASSGDRGYNEQFF. The variable domain in full, with the rest retrieved from reference TRBV2 and TRBJ2-1, is EPEVTQTPSHQVTQMGQEVILRCVPISNHLYFYWYRQILGQKVEFLVSFYNNEISEKSEIFDDQFSVERPDGSNFTLKIRSTKLEDSAMYFCASSGDRGYNEQFFGPGTRLTVL.

The rearrangement joins TRBV4-2 to TRBJ1-2; a possible D gene is TRBD1 (6 bases). Germline-derived CDR1 and CDR2 are LGHNA and YNFKEQ. The CDR3 is 17 residues long. Trimming took off 0 bases at V and 2 bases at J, with 16 bases between the two ends. In nucleotides, the CDR3 is TGTGCCAGCAGCCAAGATTGGAGCTGGGACAAGAACTATGGCTACACCTTC. This codes for CASSQDWSWDKNYGYTF.

This chain uses TRBV3-1 (or the pseudogene TRBV3-2) with TRBJ2-5, with 11 bases lining up with TRBD1. The germline gives CDR1 LGHDT, CDR2 YNNKEL (reference sequence). J was trimmed by 5 bases and V by 3 bases; bases with no gene match: 8. CDR3 length: 16 amino acids. DNA for the CDR3: TGTGCCAGCAGCCATCCGGACAGGGGGCGGGAGGAGACCCAGTACTTC. Translated: CASSHPDRGREETQYF.

This clone was counted only a few times. Other DNA sequences in the sample encode the same CDR3. The chain combines TRBV6-2 or TRBV6-3 with TRBJ1-5; TRBD1 might be the D (5 bases). Per germline, CDR1 MNHEY and CDR2 SVGEGT. The CDR3 is 15 amino acids. The V end was cut by 5 bases, the J end by 2 bases, with 13 bases between. CDR3 sequence (DNA): TGTGCCAGCAGTACGGGGGGTTGGGGCAATCAGCCCCAGCATTTT. Protein: CASSTGGWGNQPQHF.

The V call is TRBV2, the J call TRBJ2-7; 7 nucleotides align to TRBD1. From germline, CDR1 is SNHLY and CDR2 FYNNEI. V dropped 10 bases and J dropped 4; count of bases not matched to a gene: 10. The CDR3 loop spans 13 amino acids. The CDR3 sequence is CATLHGTAYEQYF. As DNA, the CDR3 is TGTGCCACCCTGCATGGGACAGCATACGAGCAGTACTTC.

The J gene is TRBJ2-1, the V gene TRBV18; TRBD2 matches 7 bases. The CDR3 loop spans 14 amino acids. V trimming: 1 base; J trimming: 7 bases; junction bases outside the gene matches: 4. Germline loops: CDR1 KGHSH, CDR2 LQKENI. In DNA form, the CDR3 reads TGTGCCAGCTCACCACGGGCGGGAGTAAATGAGCAGTTCTTC. Protein sequence: CASSPRAGVNEQFF.

This sequence joins TRBV29-1 and TRBJ2-1; D possibly corresponds to TRBD2 (5 bases). V lost 5 bases, J lost 4 bases, and 12 bases lay in between. CDR1 is SQVTM, CDR2 ANQGSEA, per germline. The CDR3 extends over 13 amino acids. The CDR3 DNA sequence: TGCAGCGTTAAGGTGCGGGCTTACAATGAGCAGTTCTTC. Residues: CSVKVRAYNEQFF.